Each of the 21 T cell receptor beta chains below was sequenced from the same sample in a study of T cell responses to AZD1222 COVID-19 vaccine. The data were produced by immunoSEQ multiplex PCR, yet TCRdb's version contains in-frame clones alone and is incomplete. The table includes some 110,000 clones, approximately 91% detected once. The material sequenced was peripheral blood, taken on day 0 of AZD1222 vaccination. The receptors shown here come from an adult in good health.

The V call is TRBV7-8, the J call TRBJ1-2; 10 bases are shared with TRBD1. CDR3 length: 14 residues. The trim removed 5 bases at V and 7 bases at J, leaving 7 bases unmatched. CDR1 and CDR2 (germline): SGHVS, FQNEAQ. CDR3 in amino acids: CASSATGGTSGYTF. CDR3 DNA sequence: TGTGCCAGCAGCGCGACAGGGGGCACGAGTGGCTACACCTTC.

The chain uses TRBV6-5 and TRBJ1-2; possibly TRBD1 for D (5 bases). Germline assignment: CDR1 MNHEY and CDR2 SVGAGI. The CDR3 sequence is 12 residues long. V was shortened by 11 bases and J by 1 base, with 11 bases between the two germline ends. The CDR3 coding sequence is TGTGCCTTTAGGGGATTTAACTATGGCTACACCTTC. Translated: CAFRGFNYGYTF.

This rearrangement joins TRBV5-1 to TRBJ2-5, with a possible D match to TRBD2 (6 bases). CDR1 and CDR2 from the germline V gene are SGHRS and YFSETQ. This CDR3 comprises 15 residues. V was trimmed by 1 base and J by 2 bases, leaving 12 bases between them. As DNA, the CDR3 is TGCGCCAGCAGCTTGTGGTTGGGGACTCAAGAGACCCAGTACTTC. Protein sequence: CASSLWLGTQETQYF.

The chain links TRBV12-3 or TRBV12-4 to TRBJ2-5; possibly TRBD1 for D (7 bases). This CDR3 is built from 13 residues. The V and J ends lost 7 bases and 4 bases respectively, with 13 bases between them. The CDR3: CASTLQGGETQYF. The CDR3 nucleotides are TGTGCCAGCACCTTGCAGGGGGGAGAGACCCAGTACTTC.

This clone appeared a few times. V and J are TRBV6-2 or TRBV6-3 and TRBJ1-5, with a tentative D call TRBD1 (6 bases). Trimming pared 2 bases from V and 8 bases from J, leaving 19 bases between. Per the germline V gene, CDR1 is MNHEY and CDR2 is SVGEGT. The CDR3 runs 16 residues. In DNA form, the CDR3 reads TGTGCCAGCAGTTACCGGGGACACGGGGAAGGGGAGCCCCAGCATTTT. Translation gives CASSYRGHGEGEPQHF.

This clone has a single count. This chain joins TRBV27 and TRBJ1-1; TRBD1 is a possible D gene (5 bases). The CDR3 spans 14 residues. Per germline, CDR1 MNHEY and CDR2 SMNVEV (reference sequence). Deletions cut 3 bases from V and 4 bases from J, with 12 bases between. The CDR3 DNA sequence: TGTGCCAGCAGTTTCGGGCTCGGGGGCACTGAAGCTTTCTTT. Its translation is CASSFGLGGTEAFF.

V gene TRBV4-1 combines with J gene TRBJ2-3; D gene unclear. CDR1 and CDR2 (germline): MGHRA, YSYEKL. The CDR3 runs 14 residues. Deletions cut 1 base from V and 3 bases from J, with 8 bases between. The CDR3 sequence: CASSQVLETDTQYF. As DNA, the CDR3 is TGCGCCAGCAGCCAAGTGCTAGAGACAGATACGCAGTATTTT.

This clone was detected only once. The chain joins TRBV19 to TRBJ2-6; a weak D match, TRBD1 (6 bases). V lost 7 bases, J lost 0 bases, and 13 bases lay in between. The CDR3 sequence is 16 residues long. Germline V CDR1 and CDR2: LNHDA, SQIVND (reference sequence). The CDR3 region is CASTEGVSSGANVLTF. DNA for the CDR3: TGTGCCAGTACTGAGGGGGTAAGCTCTGGGGCCAACGTCCTGACTTTC.

This chain uses TRBV9 with TRBJ2-6; the match to TRBD2 covers 8 bases. The CDR3 has 17 amino acids. Germline CDR1 reads SGDLS; CDR2 reads YYNGEE. Trimming removed 0 bases from V and 2 bases from J; junction bases left unmatched: 4. The CDR3 loop reads CASSVGRGVPGANVLTF. For the CDR3, the DNA is TGTGCCAGCAGCGTAGGGCGGGGGGTCCCTGGGGCCAACGTCCTGACTTTC.

This clone was detected a few times. Sequence at one end of the junction differs from germline and may be a read error. J is TRBJ2-3 and V is TRBV11-2, with D tentatively TRBD2 (7 bases). Germline CDR1 SGHAT, CDR2 FQNNGV. This CDR3 contains 17 residues. DNA of the CDR3: TGTGCCAGCACCTTAGGGGGGGTGTCAACTAGCACAGATACGCAGTATTTT. It codes for CASTLGGVSTSTDTQYF.

The rearrangement joins TRBV5-1 to TRBJ2-7, with 8 nucleotides matching TRBD1. This CDR3 region has 16 residues. CDR1 and CDR2 (germline): SGHRS, YFSETQ. V lost 4 bases and J lost 2; bases outside the gene matches: 11. Here the CDR3 DNA reads TGCGCCAGCAGCCTTAGGACGGGACAGGATACCTACGAGCAGTACTTC. Its translation is CASSLRTGQDTYEQYF.

Of note for this clone: This is likely a read error, given that the CDR3 carries no conserved phenylalanine or tryptophan at its end. In the same sample, other DNA sequences code for this CDR3. The V gene is TRBV3-1 (or the pseudogene TRBV3-2), the J gene TRBJ1-6, with D hard to call. Germline V CDR1 and CDR2: LGHDT, YNNKEL (reference sequence). CDR3 length: 14 amino acids. Between the trimmed V and J ends, which lost 0 bases and 6 bases, there was a span of 6 bases. The CDR3 loop reads CASSQDPANSPLHL. CDR3 coding DNA: TGTGCCAGCAGCCAAGATCCCGCTAATTCACCCCTCCACCTT.

This clone was picked up one time. V is TRBV9 and J is TRBJ1-2; TRBD1 might be the D (5 bases). Trimming shortened V by 3 bases and J by 2 bases, and 11 bases separated the two germline ends. This CDR3 comprises 14 residues. Germline assignment: CDR1 SGDLS and CDR2 YYNGEE. The CDR3 nucleotides are TGTGCCAGCAGCGCGGAGGGGACCAACTATGGCTACACCTTC. It is translated as CASSAEGTNYGYTF.

The V gene is TRBV5-1, the J gene TRBJ1-2; TRBD1 agrees at 8 bases. The CDR3 consists of 15 residues. After removal of 1 base from V and 4 bases from J, the junction contained 6 bases not matched to a gene. From germline, CDR1 is SGHRS and CDR2 YFSETQ. The CDR3 DNA follows: TGCGCCAGCAGCTTGATATCAGGGGGCGGCTATGGCTACACCTTC. This codes for CASSLISGGGYGYTF.

The chain employs TRBV3-1 (or the pseudogene TRBV3-2) and TRBJ1-1, with 9 bases identical to TRBD1. This CDR3 is built from 18 residues. The germline V gene encodes CDR1 LGHDT and CDR2 YNNKEL (reference sequence). After removal of 4 bases from V and 1 base from J, the junction contained 13 bases not matched to a gene. CDR3 region: CASSRRGGTGYKNTEAFF. CDR3 bases: TGTGCCAGCAGCCGCAGGGGTGGGACAGGGTACAAGAACACTGAAGCTTTCTTT.

V is TRBV19 and J is TRBJ1-4; 8 bases map to TRBD1. The trim removed 3 bases at V and 5 bases at J, leaving 2 bases unmatched. Germline CDR1 and CDR2: LNHDA and SQIVND (reference sequence). CDR3 size: 14 residues. CDR3 sequence (DNA): TGTGCCAGTAGTATTGACAGGGGAAATGAAAAACTGTTTTTT. This gives the protein CASSIDRGNEKLFF.

This chain connects TRBV24-1 to TRBJ1-2; D is perhaps TRBD1 (6 bases). Trimming removed 2 bases at V and 7 bases at J, with 13 bases between. There are 14 residues in the CDR3. The germline gives CDR1 KGHDR, CDR2 SFDVKD. The CDR3 reads CATSDSNDRRGYTF. CDR3 bases: TGTGCCACCAGTGATTCCAACGACAGGCGTGGCTACACCTTC.

V is TRBV12-3 or TRBV12-4 and J is TRBJ2-3; D unclear. V dropped 2 bases and J dropped 4 bases, with 4 bases sitting between them. CDR3 length equals 12 residues. Here the CDR3 DNA reads TGTGCCAGCAGTTTATTTGCAGATACGCAGTATTTT. This translates into CASSLFADTQYF.

The chain carries TRBV19 and TRBJ1-6; the D gene is possibly TRBD1 (6 bases). This CDR3 region has 14 residues. Germline CDR1 and CDR2: LNHDA and SQIVND (reference sequence). Deletions cut 8 bases from V and 3 bases from J, with 11 bases between. The CDR3 here is CASQTGNYNSPLHF. The CDR3 coding sequence is TGTGCCAGTCAAACAGGGAACTATAATTCACCCCTCCACTTT.

The chain carries TRBV27 and TRBJ2-7; D not resolved. This CDR3 contains 12 residues. V was shortened by 2 bases and J by 6 bases, with 8 bases between the two germline ends. CDR1 and CDR2 from the germline V gene are MNHEY and SMNVEV (reference sequence). CDR3 sequence (DNA): TGTGCCAGCAGTTTAGTCGGGCGCGAGCAGTACTTC. As protein: CASSLVGREQYF.

This clone was detected only once. The CDR3 loop is CASSQIRTGQNNEKLFF. The DNA for the CDR3 is TGTGCCAGCAGCCAAATCCGAACGGGACAGAATAATGAAAAACTGTTTTTT. This chain uses TRBV11-2 with TRBJ1-4, with 7 bases aligning to TRBD1. Germline V CDR1 and CDR2: SGHAT, FQNNGV. This CDR3 comprises 17 residues. Trimming removed 5 bases from V and 4 bases from J; junction bases left unmatched: 13. The variable domain in full, completed from reference TRBV11-2 and TRBJ1-4, reads EAGVAQSPRYKIIEKRQSVAFWCNPISGHATLYWYQQILGQGPKLLIQFQNNGVVDDSQLPKDRFSAERLKGVDSTLKIQPAKLEDSAVYLCASSQIRTGQNNEKLFFGSGTQLSVL.